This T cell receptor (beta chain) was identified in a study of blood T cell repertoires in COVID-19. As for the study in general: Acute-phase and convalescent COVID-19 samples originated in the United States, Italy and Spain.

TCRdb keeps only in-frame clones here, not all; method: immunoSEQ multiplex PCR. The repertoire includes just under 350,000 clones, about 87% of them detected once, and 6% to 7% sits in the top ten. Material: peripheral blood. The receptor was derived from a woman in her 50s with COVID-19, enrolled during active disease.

CDR3 amino acids: CSADGKASGYNEQFF. The CDR3 DNA reads as TGCAGCGCCGATGGTAAGGCTAGCGGCTACAATGAGCAGTTCTTC. This chain connects TRBV29-1 to TRBJ2-1, with 7 bases that match TRBD2. The junction had 12 bases not matched to a gene; V was cut back by 7 bases and J by 3 bases. Germline V lookup: CDR1 SQVTM, CDR2 ANQGSEA. The CDR3 totals 15 residues.